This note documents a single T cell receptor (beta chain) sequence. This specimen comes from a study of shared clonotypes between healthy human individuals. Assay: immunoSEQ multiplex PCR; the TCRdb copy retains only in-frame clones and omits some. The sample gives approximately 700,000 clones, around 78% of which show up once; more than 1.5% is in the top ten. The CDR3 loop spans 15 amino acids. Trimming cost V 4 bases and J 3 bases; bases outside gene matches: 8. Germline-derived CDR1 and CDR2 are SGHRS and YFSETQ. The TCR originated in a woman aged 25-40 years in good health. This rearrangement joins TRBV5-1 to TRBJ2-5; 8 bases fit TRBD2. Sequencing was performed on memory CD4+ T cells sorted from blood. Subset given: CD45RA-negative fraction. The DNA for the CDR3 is TGCGCCAGCAGCGAGCTCCTAGCGGGCAAAGAGACCCAGTACTTC. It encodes CASSELLAGKETQYF. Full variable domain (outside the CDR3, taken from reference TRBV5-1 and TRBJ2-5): KAGVTQTPRYLIKTRGQQVTLSCSPISGHRSVSWYQQTPGQGLQFLFEYFSETQRNKGNFPGRFSGRQFSNSRSEMNVSTLELGDSALYLCASSELLAGKETQYFGPGTRLLVL.